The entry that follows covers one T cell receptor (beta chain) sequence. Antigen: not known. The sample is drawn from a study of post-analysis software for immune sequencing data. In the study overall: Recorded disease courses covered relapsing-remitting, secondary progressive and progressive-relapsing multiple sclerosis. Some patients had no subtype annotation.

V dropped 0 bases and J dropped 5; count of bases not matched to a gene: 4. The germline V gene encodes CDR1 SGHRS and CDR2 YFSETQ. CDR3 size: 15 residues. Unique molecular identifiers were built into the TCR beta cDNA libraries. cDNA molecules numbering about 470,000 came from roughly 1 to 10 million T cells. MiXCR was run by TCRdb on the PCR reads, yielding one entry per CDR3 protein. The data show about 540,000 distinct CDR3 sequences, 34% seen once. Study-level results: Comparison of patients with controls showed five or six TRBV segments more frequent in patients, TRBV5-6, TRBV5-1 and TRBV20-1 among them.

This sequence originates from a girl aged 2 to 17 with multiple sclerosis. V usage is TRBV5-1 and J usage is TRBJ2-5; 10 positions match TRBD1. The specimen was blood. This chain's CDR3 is CASSLGDRGWETQYF. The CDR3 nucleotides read TGCGCCAGCAGCTTGGGGGACAGGGGATGGGAGACCCAGTACTTC.